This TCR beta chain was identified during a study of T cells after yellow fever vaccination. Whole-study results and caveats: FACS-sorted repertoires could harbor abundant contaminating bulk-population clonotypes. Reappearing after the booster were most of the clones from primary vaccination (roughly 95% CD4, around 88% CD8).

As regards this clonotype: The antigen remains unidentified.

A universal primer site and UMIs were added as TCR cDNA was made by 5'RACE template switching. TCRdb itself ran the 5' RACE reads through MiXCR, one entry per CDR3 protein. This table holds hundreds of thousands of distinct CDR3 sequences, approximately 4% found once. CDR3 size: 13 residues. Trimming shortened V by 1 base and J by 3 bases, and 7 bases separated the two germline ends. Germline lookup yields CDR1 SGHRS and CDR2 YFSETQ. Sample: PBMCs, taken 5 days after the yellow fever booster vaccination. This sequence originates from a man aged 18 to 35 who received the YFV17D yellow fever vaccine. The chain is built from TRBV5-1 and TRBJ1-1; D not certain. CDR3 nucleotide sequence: TGCGCCAGCAGCTTGAGTCAGCACACTGAAGCTTTCTTT. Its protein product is CASSLSQHTEAFF.